Each of the 24 T cell receptor beta chains below was sequenced from the same sample in a study of CD8 T cells in ankylosing spondylitis (dated by TCRdb to 2016 to 2017). Study-wide conclusions, independent of this receptor: Blood from ankylosing spondylitis patients appeared to be characterized by a TCR beta motif composed of about 8 highly homologous amino acid variants.

Their antigens remain unidentified. Library creation used 5' RACE. The instrument was an Illumina HiSeq 2500. TCRdb cleaned the public reads at Q25 with fastp, built clones with MiXCR and kept in-frame beta chains. Every CDR3 protein is listed once, alongside the most common genes and DNA of its rows. The sample has 750,000 to 850,000 distinct CDR3 sequences on record, around 11% of them singletons. The biggest ten clones account for roughly 0.51% of the sample. Sequencing was done on a sample of blood, either unsorted or a sorted T cell fraction (not recorded which). The receptors were sampled from a male donor with ankylosing spondylitis.

In this sample, this clonotype turned up many times. The chain combines TRBV5-6 with TRBJ1-2; D call uncertain. V dropped 7 bases and J dropped 6 bases, with 19 bases sitting between them. This CDR3 spans 14 amino acids. Per the germline V gene, CDR1 is SGHDT and CDR2 is YYEEEE. The CDR3 DNA sequence: TGTGCCAGCCATAGGTCCGCGAGGAAAGATGGCTACACCTTC. This translates into CASHRSARKDGYTF.

This clonotype was recorded once. The genes are TRBV5-4 and TRBJ2-3, with 13 bases lining up with TRBD2. Germline V lookup: CDR1 SGHNT, CDR2 YYREEE (reference sequence). The CDR3 is 18 amino acids. With 2 bases clipped from V and 4 bases from J, the junction kept 10 bases outside the gene matches. CDR3 loop: CASSFGTSGALGADTQYF. The CDR3 coding sequence is TGTGCCAGCAGCTTCGGGACTAGCGGGGCCCTGGGTGCAGATACGCAGTATTTT.

In this sample, this clonotype turned up a few times. The chain combines TRBV12-3 or TRBV12-4 with TRBJ2-5, with TRBD1 as a possible D gene (6 bases). Between the trimmed V and J ends, which lost 3 bases and 4 bases, there was a span of 21 bases. The CDR3 has 17 amino acids. CDR3 sequence reads: CASSFGGGRHDGETQYF. The DNA of the CDR3 is TGTGCCAGCAGTTTTGGGGGCGGGCGGCACGACGGAGAGACCCAGTACTTC.

V gene TRBV6-1 combines with J gene TRBJ1-1; D gene uncertain. Per the germline V gene, CDR1 is MNHNS and CDR2 is SASEGT. The CDR3 covers 13 residues. V was clipped by 6 bases and J by 3 bases, with 11 bases between them. CDR3 DNA sequence: TGTGCCAGCAGGCAAAACATCGACACTGAAGCTTTCTTT. It translates to CASRQNIDTEAFF.

V gene TRBV7-2 combines with J gene TRBJ2-3; TRBD2 aligns across 9 bases. Germline V lookup: CDR1 SGHTA, CDR2 FQGNSA. There are 16 residues in the CDR3. The trim removed 3 bases at V and 2 bases at J, leaving 6 bases unmatched. The CDR3 nucleotides are TGTGCCAGCAGCTTCTTAGCGGGAGCCTACACAGATACGCAGTATTTT. Translation gives CASSFLAGAYTDTQYF.

This clonotype appeared a few times. This rearrangement joins TRBV20-1 to TRBJ2-7, with a weak D call TRBD1 (5 bases). Trimming took 5 bases from V and 5 from J, leaving 25 bases between them. CDR1 and CDR2 from the germline V gene are DFQATT and SNEGSKA (reference sequence). CDR3 size: 16 residues. CDR3 in DNA: TGCAGTGCTCACGACAGAATCAGCGCCTCAGGGAACGAGCAGTACTTC. Its protein product is CSAHDRISASGNEQYF.

The chain recombines TRBV7-8 with TRBJ2-7; D call uncertain. Germline loops: CDR1 SGHVS, CDR2 FQNEAQ. V was shortened by 5 bases and J by 2 bases, with 19 bases between the two germline ends. This CDR3 comprises 16 residues. CDR3 nucleotides: TGTGCCAGCAGCAAAGAGGTGTGGGAATCCCCCTACGAGCAGTACTTC. This gives the protein CASSKEVWESPYEQYF.

This clonotype was counted between two and nine times. V gene TRBV10-3 combines with J gene TRBJ2-5; TRBD2 matches 10 bases. V shed 6 bases, J shed 1 base, and the junction held 8 bases outside the gene matches. The germline V gene has CDR1 ENHRY and CDR2 SYGVKD. This CDR3 is 16 amino acids long. CDR3 bases: TGTGCCATCAGAGGGGGGCTAGCGGGGGCCCAAGAGACCCAGTACTTC. The encoded protein is CAIRGGLAGAQETQYF.

This clonotype was counted only a few times. This rearrangement joins TRBV7-9 to TRBJ1-5, with a possible D match to TRBD1 (6 bases). Germline CDR1 is SEHNR and CDR2 is FQNEAQ (reference sequence). The CDR3 is made up of 15 amino acids. Trimming took off 2 bases at V and 2 bases at J, with 10 bases between the two ends. The CDR3 loop reads CASSLIQGRNQPQHF. In DNA form, the CDR3 reads TGTGCCAGCAGCTTAATACAGGGTCGCAATCAGCCCCAGCATTTT. Full variable domain (rest looked up from reference TRBV7-9 and TRBJ1-5): DTGVSQNPRHKITKRGQNVTFRCDPISEHNRLYWYRQTLGQGPEFLTYFQNEAQLEKSRLLSDRFSAERPKGSFSTLEIQRTEQGDSAMYLCASSLIQGRNQPQHFGDGTRLSIL.

This chain uses TRBV20-1 with TRBJ1-4; the match to TRBD1 covers 9 bases. Germline trimming cut 2 bases from V and 8 bases from J; bases unmatched to any gene: 6. This CDR3 contains 14 residues. Looked up from germline, CDR1 is DFQATT and CDR2 is SNEGSKA (reference sequence). The CDR3 coding sequence is TGCAGTGCTAGAAGGGACAGGGTCGCCGAAAAACTGTTTTTT. Amino acid sequence: CSARRDRVAEKLFF.

This clonotype was seen only once. Possible read error: a much larger clone is one base away. The V call is TRBV10-3, the J call TRBJ2-3; D may correspond to TRBD1 or TRBD2 (5 bases each). CDR3 length: 15 amino acids. Germline V gene data show CDR1 as ENHRY and CDR2 as SYGVKD. This chain's CDR3 is CDISEAEGLTDTQYF. In DNA, the CDR3 is TGTGACATCAGTGAGGCCGAGGGGCTAACAGATACGCAGTATTTT.

A few counts support this clonotype. The rearrangement links TRBV7-6 to TRBJ2-1; 7 positions agree with TRBD1. Germline lookup yields CDR1 SGHVS and CDR2 FNYEAQ. This CDR3 is 15 amino acids long. After removal of 6 bases from V and 4 bases from J, the junction contained 9 bases not matched to a gene. The CDR3 DNA sequence: TGTGCCAGCAGTCTAGGGGGCGCCGATTACAATGAGCAGTTCTTC. Translating it yields CASSLGGADYNEQFF.

This clonotype has more than one count but fewer than ten. This chain joins TRBV20-1 and TRBJ1-2; 8 nucleotides agree with TRBD1. Germline CDR1 and CDR2: DFQATT and SNEGSKA (reference sequence). The CDR3 is 14 amino acids. J was trimmed by 7 bases and V by 1 base; bases with no gene match: 8. The DNA for the CDR3 is TGCAGTGCTAGAGGCTCAGGGGGCGGGGGTGGCTACACCTTC. Translated: CSARGSGGGGGYTF.

Written as DNA, the CDR3 is TGTGCCAGCAGCCGCATGACAGGGGACACTGAAGCTTTCTTT. Amino acid sequence: CASSRMTGDTEAFF. The gene calls are TRBV7-6 and TRBJ1-1, with TRBD1 matching over 8 bases. V lost 5 bases and J lost 3; bases outside the gene matches: 5. CDR1 is SGHVS and CDR2 is FNYEAQ in the germline V gene. The CDR3 has 14 residues.

This clonotype was counted between two and nine times. The rearrangement uses TRBV20-1 and TRBJ1-1; D uncertain. CDR1 is DFQATT and CDR2 is SNEGSKA in the germline V gene (reference sequence). This CDR3 has 13 residues. Trimming left V 5 bases short and J 6 bases short, with 16 bases between. CDR3 loop: CSAHLPRRAEAFF. The DNA of the CDR3 is TGCAGTGCTCACCTCCCCCGACGGGCTGAAGCTTTCTTT.

This clonotype was seen more than once but under ten times. The chain uses TRBV7-2 and TRBJ2-7, with 7 nucleotides matching TRBD1. V was clipped by 5 bases and J by 2 bases; unmatched bases: 6. The CDR3 consists of 14 residues. Germline CDR1 and CDR2: SGHTA and FQGNSA. The CDR3 loop reads CASSLRDSPYEQYF. As DNA, the CDR3 is TGTGCCAGCAGCCTAAGGGACAGCCCCTACGAGCAGTACTTC.

This chain joins TRBV5-1 and TRBJ2-6; D gene unclear. Trimming stripped 4 bases from V and 0 bases from J, with 8 bases between. The CDR3 extends over 15 amino acids. Per the germline V gene, CDR1 is SGHRS and CDR2 is YFSETQ. CDR3 sequence (DNA): TGCGCCAGCAGCCCGGAGAGCTCTGGGGCCAACGTCCTGACTTTC. This sequence encodes CASSPESSGANVLTF.

The V and J genes are TRBV6-5 and TRBJ2-6; no firm D call. The V end lost 1 base, the J end lost 1 base, and 5 bases lay between the germline ends. The CDR3 covers 15 residues. CDR1 and CDR2 (germline): MNHEY, SVGAGI. The CDR3 spells CASSYYSSGANVLTF. CDR3 nucleotide sequence: TGTGCCAGCAGTTACTACAGTTCTGGGGCCAACGTCCTGACTTTC.

The J gene is TRBJ2-2, the V gene TRBV7-2; unclear D gene. Germline CDR1 reads SGHTA; CDR2 reads FQGNSA. Deletions cut 2 bases from V and 9 bases from J, with 10 bases between. This CDR3 contains 13 residues. CDR3: CASSLISSWELFF. CDR3 DNA sequence: TGTGCCAGCAGCTTAATTAGCTCGTGGGAGCTGTTTTTT.

This clonotype was picked up many times. Written as DNA, the CDR3 is TGCAGCGCCATTCGAGCTAGTCGAGACGAGCAGTACTTC. It yields the protein CSAIRASRDEQYF. The chain uses TRBV29-1 and TRBJ2-7; D gene uncertain. Trimming pared 7 bases from V and 5 bases from J, leaving 18 bases between. CDR1 and CDR2 from the germline V gene are SQVTM and ANQGSEA. The CDR3 has 13 residues.

V and J are TRBV7-2 and TRBJ1-2, with a possible D match to TRBD1 (6 bases). The CDR3 runs to 15 residues. V lost 2 bases to trimming and J lost 4 bases, with 14 bases between them. Per the germline V gene, CDR1 is SGHTA and CDR2 is FQGNSA. The DNA for the CDR3 is TGTGCCAGCAGCTTAATAGGACAGATGATCTATGGCTACACCTTC. This translates into CASSLIGQMIYGYTF.

At least ten counts were recorded for this clonotype. The chain employs TRBV5-1 and TRBJ1-4; TRBD1 is a possible D gene (5 bases). The CDR3 loop spans 13 amino acids. Germline V gene lookup returns CDR1 SGHRS and CDR2 YFSETQ. V was trimmed by 2 bases and J by 6 bases, leaving 8 bases between them. In nucleotides, the CDR3 is TGCGCCAGCAGCTTCGACAGCTATGAAAAACTGTTTTTT. This gives the protein CASSFDSYEKLFF.

This clonotype has just a few counts. The chain carries TRBV4-2 and TRBJ2-1; no firm D call. CDR1 LGHNA and CDR2 YNFKEQ come from the germline V gene. The CDR3 is 15 amino acids. Deletions cut 4 bases from V and 2 bases from J, with 12 bases between. Here the CDR3 DNA reads TGTGCCAGCAGCCCACGATCGGTTACCTACAATGAGCAGTTCTTC. Translating gives CASSPRSVTYNEQFF.

This clonotype was detected ten times or more. The chain joins TRBV4-3 to TRBJ1-1; tentatively, D is TRBD1 (5 bases). CDR1 is LGHNA and CDR2 is YSLEER in the germline V gene. This CDR3 has 14 amino acids. Trimming took off 1 base at V and 7 bases at J, with 13 bases between the two ends. The CDR3 is CASSQAPGYYEAFF. In nucleotides, the CDR3 is TGCGCCAGCAGCCAAGCTCCAGGGTACTATGAAGCTTTCTTT.